This paragraph covers one T cell receptor (beta chain) sequence. Its antigen remains unidentified. This entry is derived from a study of post-analysis software for immune sequencing data. Study context: Recorded subtypes: relapsing-remitting, secondary progressive, progressive-relapsing; some patients unannotated. Regarding the study as a whole: Significantly lower normalized Chao1 diversity was seen in multiple sclerosis patients than in controls. Patients carried roughly five TRBV segments more frequently than controls did, and TRBV5-6, TRBV5-1 and TRBV20-1 were among them. Clustering by F measure revealed strong co-clustering among samples prepared together in one batch.

cDNA libraries of TCR beta carried unique molecular identifiers. Yield was approximately 500,000 cDNA molecules from approximately 0.91 to 9.4 million T cells. TCRdb reprocessed the PCR reads via MiXCR and lists one record per CDR3 protein. The sample includes about 620,000 distinct CDR3 sequences, about 44% of them seen just once. Trimming removed 0 bases from V and 4 bases from J, with 12 bases in between. This CDR3 spans 15 amino acids. Germline V gene data show CDR1 as MGHRA and CDR2 as YSYEKL. The rearrangement uses TRBV4-1 and TRBJ1-2; D is ambiguous. The sample was blood. This TCR derives from a girl aged 5 to 17 with multiple sclerosis. CDR3 in amino acids: CASSQEGSASYGYTF. CDR3 nucleotides: TGCGCCAGCAGCCAAGAGGGTTCAGCCTCCTATGGCTACACCTTC.